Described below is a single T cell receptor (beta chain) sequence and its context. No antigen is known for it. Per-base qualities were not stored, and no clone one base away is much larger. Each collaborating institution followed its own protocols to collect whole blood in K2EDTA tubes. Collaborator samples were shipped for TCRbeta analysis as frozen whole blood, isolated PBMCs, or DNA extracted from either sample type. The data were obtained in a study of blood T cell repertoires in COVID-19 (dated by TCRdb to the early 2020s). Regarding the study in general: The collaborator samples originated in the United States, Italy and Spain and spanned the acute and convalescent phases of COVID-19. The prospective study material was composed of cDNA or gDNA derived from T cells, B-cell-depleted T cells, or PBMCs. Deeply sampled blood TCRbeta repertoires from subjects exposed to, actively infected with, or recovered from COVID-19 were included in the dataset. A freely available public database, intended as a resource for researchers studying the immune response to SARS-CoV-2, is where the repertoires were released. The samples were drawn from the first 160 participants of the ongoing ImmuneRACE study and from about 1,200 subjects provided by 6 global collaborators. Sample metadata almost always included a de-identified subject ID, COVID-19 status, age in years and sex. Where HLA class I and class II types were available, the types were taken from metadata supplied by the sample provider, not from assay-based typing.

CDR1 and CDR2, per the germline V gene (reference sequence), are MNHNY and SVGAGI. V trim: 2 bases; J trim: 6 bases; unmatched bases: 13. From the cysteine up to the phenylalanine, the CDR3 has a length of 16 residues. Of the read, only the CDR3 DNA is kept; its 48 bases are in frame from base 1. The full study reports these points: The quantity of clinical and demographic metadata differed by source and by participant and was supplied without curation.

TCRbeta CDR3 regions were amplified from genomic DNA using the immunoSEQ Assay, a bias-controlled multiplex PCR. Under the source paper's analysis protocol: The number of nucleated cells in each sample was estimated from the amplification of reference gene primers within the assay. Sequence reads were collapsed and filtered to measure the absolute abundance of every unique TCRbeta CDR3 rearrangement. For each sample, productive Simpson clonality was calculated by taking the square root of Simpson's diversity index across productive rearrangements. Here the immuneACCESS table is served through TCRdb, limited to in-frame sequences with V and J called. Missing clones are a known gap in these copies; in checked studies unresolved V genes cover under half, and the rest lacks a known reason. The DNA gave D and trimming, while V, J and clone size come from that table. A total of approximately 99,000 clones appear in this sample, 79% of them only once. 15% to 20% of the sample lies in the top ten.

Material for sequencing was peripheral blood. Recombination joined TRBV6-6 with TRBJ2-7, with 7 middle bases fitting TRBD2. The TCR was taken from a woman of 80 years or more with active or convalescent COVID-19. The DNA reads TGTGCCAGCAGTTACGGGACTACCGGGACCCCGAGCGAGCAGTACTTC. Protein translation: CASSYGTTGTPSEQYF.